The following is a TCR beta chain sequence with its context. The data belong to a study of shared clonotypes between healthy human individuals. CD45RO negativity and positive selection for CCR7 defined naive CD8 cells, a population that excluded terminally differentiated effector memory CD45RA+ cells. The table came from immunoSEQ multiplex PCR; TCRdb's copy has only in-frame clones and leaves some out. Of about 1,800,000 clones listed, less than 95% are singletons. V gave up 2 bases and J gave up 3 bases; unmatched junction bases: 3. There are 15 residues in the CDR3. CDR1 and CDR2 from the germline V gene are SQVTM and ANQGSEA.

Sequencing was carried out using naive CD8+ T cells sorted from blood. The sequence derives from a young man in good health. V usage is TRBV29-1 and J usage is TRBJ2-3; 12 bases fit TRBD2. The CDR3 reads CSVEWTSGITDTQYF. In nucleotides, the CDR3 is TGCAGCGTTGAATGGACTAGCGGGATAACAGATACGCAGTATTTT.